This is a list of T cell receptor beta chains from one sample in a study of blood T cell repertoires in COVID-19. Repertoires were generated with immunoSEQ multiplex PCR, while TCRdb's copy carries only in-frame clones and drops some. This sample carries approximately 240,000 clones, under 95% of them seen once, and the ten largest clones take 1.9%. The sequenced sample consisted of PBMCs or T cells enriched from blood (not recorded which). The receptors were gathered from a woman aged 18-30 years who had recovered from COVID-19. Each CDR3 is given with its conserved first and last residue. The D gene is left open where the match is weak. Size is omitted from some rows. Given values are once, few, many or a class for expanded clones.

j_call,v_call,d_call,clone_size,cdr3_nt,cdr3_aa
TRBJ2-7,TRBV20-1,.,.,TGCAGTGCTAGTGGGGTCGGGTACGAGCAGTACTTC,CSASGVGYEQYF
TRBJ2-2,TRBV5-4,TRBD2,once,TGTGCCAGCAGCCCCGGACTAGCGGTCAACACCGGGGAGCTGTTTTTT,CASSPGLAVNTGELFF
TRBJ2-1,TRBV20-1,.,.,TGCAGTGCTAGGCGGGGAAATGAGCAGTTCTTC,CSARRGNEQFF
TRBJ1-2,TRBV6-5,.,.,TGTGCCAGCAGCCCACGGAGGGACTATGGCTACACCTTC,CASSPRRDYGYTF
TRBJ1-2,TRBV10-3,TRBD1,.,TGTGCCATAGGACAGGGAGAAGGCTACACCTTC,CAIGQGEGYTF
TRBJ1-2,TRBV27,.,.,TGTGCCAGCAGTCCCCTAGGGGGGGCGCGACATGGCTACACCTTC,CASSPLGGARHGYTF
TRBJ2-7,TRBV5-1,TRBD1,once,TGCGCCAGCAGCTCATCCGGGACAGGGCGCTACGAGCAGTACTTC,CASSSSGTGRYEQYF
TRBJ1-2,TRBV18,.,few,TGTGCCAGCTCACCAAATTCTCGGTCGGAGGGCGCTATAGGGTATGGCTACACCTTC,CASSPNSRSEGAIGYGYTF
TRBJ1-1,TRBV5-1,TRBD1,.,TGCGCCAGCAGCCCCGGGACAGGGAACACTGAAGCTTTCTTT,CASSPGTGNTEAFF
TRBJ2-7,TRBV5-6,.,.,TGTGCCAGCAGCTCCCAAGGAGCCTACGAGCAGTACTTC,CASSSQGAYEQYF
TRBJ2-5,TRBV10-3,TRBD2,.,TGTGCCATCAGGCCGGGGACTAGCGGGGATGGTGAGACCCAGTACTTC,CAIRPGTSGDGETQYF
TRBJ1-5,TRBV10-3,TRBD1,.,TGTGCCATCAGTGGACAGGGTAATCAGCCCCAGCATTTT,CAISGQGNQPQHF